Listed below are T cell receptor beta chains from one sample, sequenced in a study of T cells in Graves' hyperthyroidism and ophthalmopathy. TCRdb called the multiplex PCR reads again in MiXCR, with one record for every CDR3 protein. The sample carries hundreds of thousands of distinct CDR3 sequences, around 45% recorded once. The sequencing sample was made of peripheral blood or thyroid tissue (not recorded which). These receptors originate from a woman aged 18 to 35 with Graves' hyperthyroidism. CDR3s include the opening cysteine and the closing phenylalanine or tryptophan. Fields, in order: D gene, clone size, J gene, V gene, CDR3 protein, CDR3 DNA. D genes are given only for firm matches. Some rows have no size entry. The others give once, few or many, or a class for an expanded clone.

-	few	TRBJ2-2	TRBV25-1	CASSELEGKTGELFF	TGTGCCAGCAGTGAATTGGAAGGGAAGACCGGGGAGCTGTTTTTT
-	-	TRBJ2-2	TRBV2	CASGTDTGELFF	TGTGCCAGCGGAACTGATACCGGGGAGCTGTTTTTT
TRBD1	many	TRBJ2-5	TRBV19	CASSPRQGETQYF	TGTGCCAGTAGTCCACGACAGGGAGAGACCCAGTACTTC
TRBD1	-	TRBJ2-6	TRBV5-4	CASSSDRVISGANVLTF	TGTGCCAGCAGCTCGGACAGGGTCATCTCTGGGGCCAACGTCCTGACTTTC
TRBD1	few	TRBJ1-1	TRBV2	CASSRGAGGLEAFF	TGTGCCAGCAGCCGGGGGGCAGGGGGGCTTGAAGCTTTCTTT
-	-	TRBJ2-5	TRBV20-1	CSAHNRGKQETQYF	TGCAGTGCCCACAATCGGGGAAAGCAAGAGACCCAGTACTTC
TRBD2	few	TRBJ2-7	TRBV20-1	CSANNRGRGRDEQYF	TGCAGTGCCAATAATCGGGGGAGGGGAAGGGACGAGCAGTACTTC
-	-	TRBJ1-1	TRBV12-3/TRBV12-4	CASSLFENTEAFF	TGTGCCAGCAGTTTGTTTGAGAACACTGAAGCTTTCTTT
-	-	TRBJ1-6	TRBV10-3	CASSERGRDNYSPLHF	TGTGCCAGCAGTGAGAGGGGCAGGGACAATTATTCACCCCTCCACTTT
-	-	TRBJ2-3	TRBV29-1	CSTKIVEAADTQYF	TGCAGCACTAAAATAGTGGAAGCAGCAGATACGCAGTATTTT
-	few	TRBJ1-5	TRBV20-1	CSARGVSNQPQHF	TGCAGTGCTAGGGGGGTGAGCAATCAGCCCCAGCATTTT
-	-	TRBJ1-1	TRBV7-3	CASSHGGSPEAFF	TGTGCCAGCAGCCACGGGGGCAGCCCTGAAGCTTTCTTT
-	many	TRBJ2-7	TRBV10-3	CAISERWGHGVYEQYF	TGTGCCATCAGTGAGCGTTGGGGGCATGGGGTCTACGAGCAGTACTTC
-	many	TRBJ1-2	TRBV7-2	CASSFRPEANYGYTF	TGTGCCAGCAGCTTTCGGCCAGAAGCTAACTATGGCTACACCTTC
TRBD1	-	TRBJ1-1	TRBV25-1	CASKGASSTEAFF	TGTGCCAGCAAGGGGGCCTCCTCCACTGAAGCTTTCTTT
TRBD2	many	TRBJ2-7	TRBV25-1	CASSSGTSGDYEQYF	TGTGCCAGCAGTTCCGGGACTAGCGGGGACTACGAGCAGTACTTC
-	few	TRBJ1-6	TRBV2	CASSKGLSPLHF	TGTGCCAGCAGTAAGGGGCTATCACCCCTCCACTTT
-	-	TRBJ1-4	TRBV7-9	CASSQPLASTNEKLFF	TGTGCCAGCAGCCAGCCTCTGGCTTCAACTAATGAAAAACTGTTTTTT
-	few	TRBJ1-1	TRBV15	CASSPNRVMVPEAFF	TGTGCCAGCAGCCCGAACAGGGTAATGGTCCCTGAAGCTTTCTTT
-	few	TRBJ2-2	TRBV7-2	CASSPRILTGELFF	TGTGCCAGCAGCCCGAGAATTCTCACCGGGGAGCTGTTTTTT
-	once	TRBJ1-1	TRBV2	CASVRANTEAFF	TGTGCCAGCGTAAGGGCTAACACTGAAGCTTTCTTT
TRBD1	few	TRBJ1-2	TRBV20-1	CSALAGGLYGYTF	TGCAGTGCTTTGGCAGGGGGCCTCTATGGCTACACCTTC
TRBD1	once	TRBJ1-1	TRBV2	CASSEIWGQGSTEAFF	TGTGCCAGCAGTGAAATCTGGGGACAGGGGAGCACTGAAGCTTTCTTT
-	-	TRBJ1-4	TRBV2	CAGGEKLFF	TGTGCCGGGGGCGAAAAACTGTTTTTT
TRBD1	-	TRBJ1-2	TRBV29-1	CSVDTGDYGYTF	TGCAGCGTAGATACAGGGGACTATGGCTACACCTTC
-	-	TRBJ1-5	TRBV20-1	CSALRGGASNQPQHF	TGCAGTGCCCTGCGGGGGGGGGCTAGCAATCAGCCCCAGCATTTT
TRBD2	few	TRBJ2-7	TRBV4-1	CASSQDPSGSAYEQYF	TGCGCCAGCAGCCAGGACCCTAGCGGGAGTGCGTACGAGCAGTACTTC
TRBD2	many	TRBJ2-5	TRBV7-2	CASSLLAGGETQYF	TGTGCCAGCAGCCTTCTAGCGGGAGGCGAGACCCAGTACTTC
-	few	TRBJ1-2	TRBV5-4	CASSLTSVNYGYTF	TGTGCCAGCAGCCTGACGTCAGTGAACTATGGCTACACCTTC
-	-	TRBJ1-2	TRBV7-3	CASSLLGEGGYTF	TGTGCCAGCAGCTTATTAGGGGAGGGTGGCTACACCTTC
-	-	TRBJ1-2	TRBV24-1	CATSRTQGIHGYTF	TGTGCCACCAGCAGGACTCAGGGGATTCATGGCTACACCTTC
-	-	TRBJ1-3	TRBV25-1	CASGRDTIYF	TGTGCCAGCGGACGGGACACCATATATTTT
-	-	TRBJ2-2	TRBV20-1	CSARMGHLGRELFF	TGCAGTGCTAGAATGGGACACCTGGGCCGGGAGCTGTTTTTT
-	-	TRBJ2-5	TRBV15	CATSSGGWLAQETQYF	TGTGCCACCAGCAGTGGGGGGTGGTTGGCACAAGAGACCCAGTACTTC
-	few	TRBJ2-7	TRBV29-1	CSVDRDGYEQYF	TGCAGCGTAGACAGAGACGGGTACGAGCAGTACTTC
-	few	TRBJ2-7	TRBV20-1	CSAHFARASYEQYF	TGCAGTGCCCACTTCGCCAGAGCGTCCTACGAGCAGTACTTC
TRBD2	few	TRBJ2-5	TRBV7-9	CASSTRDSGIGETQYF	TGTGCCAGCAGTACCCGTGATAGCGGGATTGGAGAGACCCAGTACTTC
-	-	TRBJ1-2	TRBV19	CASRRSTRDTPNYGYTF	TGTGCCAGTAGGAGGTCCACACGGGACACTCCTAACTATGGCTACACCTTC
TRBD1	-	TRBJ1-2	TRBV20-1	CSAPRQGNSPYGYTF	TGCAGTGCTCCTAGACAGGGAAATTCTCCCTATGGCTACACCTTC
-	many	TRBJ1-2	TRBV2	CASSDLRFPYGYTF	TGTGCCAGCAGTGACCTCCGCTTTCCGTATGGCTACACCTTC
-	many	TRBJ1-6	TRBV19	CASSVGGRSPLHF	TGTGCCAGTTCGGTCGGGGGTCGCTCACCCCTCCACTTT
TRBD2	-	TRBJ2-3	TRBV2	CASRTKRDGTDTQYF	TGTGCCAGCCGAACAAAGCGGGATGGCACAGATACGCAGTATTTT
TRBD2	-	TRBJ2-5	TRBV20-1	CSAWGTSGSGETQYF	TGCAGTGCTTGGGGGACTAGCGGGAGTGGAGAGACCCAGTACTTC
-	-	TRBJ1-1	TRBV9	CASSLTVSSTEAFF	TGTGCCAGCAGCCTGACAGTTAGTTCCACTGAAGCTTTCTTT
-	few	TRBJ2-7	TRBV14	CASSQDLGGDAYEQYF	TGTGCCAGCAGCCAAGATCTCGGCGGAGACGCCTACGAGCAGTACTTC
-	-	TRBJ1-2	TRBV15	CATSREVGALGYTF	TGTGCCACCAGCAGAGAAGTAGGGGCGTTGGGCTACACCTTC
-	few	TRBJ2-5	TRBV7-9	CASSPARSSETQYF	TGTGCCAGCAGTCCCGCTCGGAGCTCAGAGACCCAGTACTTC
TRBD2	few	TRBJ2-7	TRBV20-1	CSARPGTSGNYEQYF	TGCAGTGCTAGGCCCGGGACTAGCGGTAACTACGAGCAGTACTTC
-	many	TRBJ2-5	TRBV25-1	CASSVGTVGVAQYF	TGTGCCAGCAGTGTGGGAACCGTCGGTGTGGCCCAGTACTTC
TRBD1	many	TRBJ1-2	TRBV2	CASSRDRGLGYTF	TGTGCCAGCAGTCGGGACAGGGGGCTTGGCTACACCTTC
TRBD2	once	TRBJ2-1	TRBV2	CASSFPSGYNEQFF	TGTGCCAGCAGTTTTCCTAGCGGCTACAATGAGCAGTTCTTC
TRBD1	few	TRBJ1-4	TRBV13	CASSSRTGVEKLFF	TGTGCCAGCAGCTCTCGGACAGGGGTGGAAAAACTGTTTTTT
TRBD2	-	TRBJ2-1	TRBV10-3	CAIGETSGLANEQFF	TGTGCCATCGGGGAGACTAGCGGCTTGGCCAATGAGCAGTTCTTC
-	-	TRBJ2-7	TRBV7-2	CASSDTGIRNYEQYF	TGTGCCAGCAGCGATACAGGGATAAGAAACTACGAGCAGTACTTC
-	-	TRBJ2-5	TRBV7-2	CASSLGQVETQYF	TGTGCCAGCAGCTTAGGCCAGGTAGAGACCCAGTACTTC